One TCR beta chain is described in this entry. Its antigen is as yet unknown. The germline CDR1 and CDR2 sequences are KGHSH and LQKENI. J was trimmed by 4 bases and V by 3 bases; bases with no gene match: 4. CDR3 length equals 15 residues. This specimen belongs to a study of cytomegalovirus exposure and HLA in healthy donors. About the study: As an earlier analysis found, 150 million to 200 million T cells yielded around 110 million unique TCR beta sequences. In terms of ancestry, the Caucasian-associated cluster contained 75% to 85% of the approximately 400 genotyped donors.

A multiplex PCR was run with 60 Vbeta primers and 13 Jbeta primers. Only in-frame clones appear in the TCRdb table, and some are missing; sequencing was by immunoSEQ multiplex PCR. The profile shows 100,000 to 150,000 clones, 80% of them singletons. Whole-study findings and limits: Later analysis showed TCR association rates varying by HLA locus, highest for DRB1 and lowest for HLA-C. The authors excluded some V segments, including TRBV6-2 and TRBV6-3, as indistinguishable.

This chain connects TRBV18 to TRBJ2-7; 12 bases match TRBD2. The TCR comes from a man over 45 in good health and CMV-seronegative. The sequencing sample was made of PBMCs. The CDR3 region has the DNA TGTGCCAGCTCACCCTGGACTAGCGGGGCTTACGAGCAGTACTTC. It yields the protein CASSPWTSGAYEQYF. Full variable domain (remainder filled in from reference TRBV18 and TRBJ2-7): NAGVMQNPRHLVRRRGQEARLRCSPMKGHSHVYWYRQLPEEGLKFMVYLQKENIIDESGMPKERFSAEFPKEGPSILRIQQVVRGDSAAYFCASSPWTSGAYEQYFGPGTRLTVT.